This is a list of T cell receptor beta chains from one sample in a study of shared clonotypes between healthy human individuals. Only in-frame clones appear in the TCRdb table, and some are missing; sequencing was by immunoSEQ multiplex PCR. The sample holds approximately 600,000 clones, approximately 95% seen once. Sequencing was carried out using naive CD8+ T cells sorted from blood. Every receptor here comes from a woman aged 30 to 39 in good health. The CDR3 runs from the conserved cysteine through the conserved F or W. Fields, in order: clone size, V gene, J gene, D gene, CDR3 protein, CDR3 DNA. A D gene is named only where the DNA matches it firmly. Clone size is not always given. Where it is, it says once, few, many or a class for expanded clones.

size: .
V: TRBV18
J: TRBJ2-7
D: .
CDR3: CASSGGPTEGEQYF
DNA: TGTGCCAGCTCGGGGGGACCTACCGAGGGGGAGCAGTACTTC

size: .
V: TRBV6-5
J: TRBJ2-1
D: .
CDR3: CASSPGGNEQFF
DNA: TGTGCCAGTTCCCCTGGGGGGAATGAGCAGTTCTTC

size: .
V: TRBV28
J: TRBJ1-2
D: .
CDR3: CASRGGFRTDKNYGYTF
DNA: TGTGCCAGCAGGGGGGGATTTAGGACGGACAAGAACTATGGCTACACCTTC

size: .
V: TRBV7-2
J: TRBJ2-7
D: TRBD2
CDR3: CASSLDLAGVGEQYF
DNA: TGTGCCAGCAGCTTAGACCTAGCGGGAGTGGGGGAGCAGTACTTC

size: .
V: TRBV28
J: TRBJ2-4
D: .
CDR3: CASNLGGGADIQYF
DNA: TGTGCCAGCAATCTTGGAGGGGGCGCGGACATTCAGTACTTC

size: .
V: TRBV6-6
J: TRBJ2-7
D: .
CDR3: CASSVSEDSYEQYF
DNA: TGTGCCAGCAGTGTATCCGAGGACAGCTACGAGCAGTACTTC

size: .
V: TRBV5-6
J: TRBJ1-2
D: TRBD1
CDR3: CASSLAGTDYGYTF
DNA: TGTGCCAGCAGCTTGGCAGGGACAGACTATGGCTACACCTTC

size: .
V: TRBV19
J: TRBJ2-3
D: .
CDR3: CASSRAGRGTDTQYF
DNA: TGTGCCAGTAGTCGAGCGGGCAGGGGGACAGATACGCAGTATTTT

size: .
V: TRBV2
J: TRBJ2-7
D: .
CDR3: CASSPGNEQYF
DNA: TGTGCCAGCAGTCCAGGGAACGAGCAGTACTTC

size: .
V: TRBV25-1
J: TRBJ2-7
D: TRBD2
CDR3: CASSDLAGDEQYF
DNA: TGTGCCAGCAGTGATCTAGCGGGAGACGAGCAGTACTTC

size: once
V: TRBV4-1
J: TRBJ2-7
D: TRBD2
CDR3: CASSLAGGAYEQYF
DNA: TGCGCCAGCAGTCTAGCGGGCGGGGCCTACGAGCAGTACTTC

size: .
V: TRBV6-1
J: TRBJ2-7
D: .
CDR3: CASTLPQGPNYEQYF
DNA: TGTGCCAGCACCCTTCCCCAGGGACCAAACTACGAGCAGTACTTC

size: .
V: TRBV19
J: TRBJ1-1
D: .
CDR3: CASSPTTGSWDTEAFF
DNA: TGTGCCAGTAGCCCCACCACAGGGAGTTGGGACACTGAAGCTTTCTTT

size: .
V: TRBV28
J: TRBJ2-7
D: TRBD2
CDR3: CASSMLTSGSLREQYF
DNA: TGTGCCAGCAGTATGCTGACTAGCGGGAGTCTAAGGGAGCAGTACTTC

size: .
V: TRBV28
J: TRBJ2-5
D: .
CDR3: CASSLGLTETQYF
DNA: TGTGCCAGCAGTTTGGGGCTCACCGAGACCCAGTACTTC

size: .
V: TRBV27
J: TRBJ2-2
D: .
CDR3: CASSFGVTGELFF
DNA: TGTGCCAGCAGTTTTGGGGTGACCGGGGAGCTGTTTTTT

size: .
V: TRBV2
J: TRBJ2-2
D: .
CDR3: CASSVTGDTGELFF
DNA: TGTGCCAGCAGTGTCACAGGTGACACCGGGGAGCTGTTTTTT

size: .
V: TRBV27
J: TRBJ1-1
D: .
CDR3: CASSFRDGYAVAFF
DNA: TGTGCCAGCAGTTTTCGGGACGGATATGCAGTAGCTTTCTTT

size: .
V: TRBV4-1
J: TRBJ2-7
D: TRBD2
CDR3: CASSPRLAGGPGEQYF
DNA: TGCGCCAGCAGCCCAAGACTAGCGGGAGGGCCTGGCGAGCAGTACTTC

size: .
V: TRBV27
J: TRBJ2-7
D: .
CDR3: CASSLYGADSYEQYF
DNA: TGTGCCAGCAGTTTATATGGGGCCGACTCCTACGAGCAGTACTTC

size: .
V: TRBV5-5
J: TRBJ2-5
D: .
CDR3: CASRLASETQYF
DNA: TGTGCCAGCAGACTAGCTTCGGAGACCCAGTACTTC

size: .
V: TRBV18
J: TRBJ2-7
D: .
CDR3: CASSPEDVFYEQYF
DNA: TGTGCCAGCTCACCTGAGGACGTTTTCTACGAGCAGTACTTC

size: .
V: TRBV29-1
J: TRBJ2-2
D: .
CDR3: CSVAGGPGELFF
DNA: TGCAGCGTGGCTGGGGGACCCGGGGAGCTGTTTTTT

size: .
V: TRBV27
J: TRBJ2-7
D: TRBD2
CDR3: CASSLWEGAPYEQYF
DNA: TGTGCCAGCAGTTTATGGGAGGGAGCCCCATACGAGCAGTACTTC

size: .
V: TRBV27
J: TRBJ1-5
D: .
CDR3: CASSLSIVQPQHF
DNA: TGTGCCAGCAGTTTATCGATTGTTCAGCCCCAGCATTTT

size: .
V: TRBV29-1
J: TRBJ2-1
D: TRBD2
CDR3: CSVLAGDYNEQFF
DNA: TGCAGCGTTCTAGCGGGAGACTACAATGAGCAGTTCTTC

size: .
V: TRBV5-4
J: TRBJ1-2
D: TRBD1
CDR3: CASSWGGTERYGYTF
DNA: TGTGCCAGCAGCTGGGGAGGGACAGAGAGATATGGCTACACCTTC